One sample yielded the 12 T cell receptor beta chains listed below, sequenced in a study of long-term antiretroviral therapy in people with HIV. This was the immunoSEQ v3.0 assay at survey level. TCRdb's table, derived via immunoSEQ multiplex PCR, lists solely in-frame clones and lacks some. The table has around 15,000 clones, roughly 96% seen once. The sample was unsorted PBMCs, taken approximately 11 years after starting antiretroviral therapy. Source of these receptors: a man aged 25 to 45 with HIV.

This clone was picked up one time. This chain connects TRBV10-3 to TRBJ1-1; D is unclear. The CDR3 has 15 residues. The V gene's germline CDR1 is ENHRY and CDR2 SYGVKD. The germline V and J ends were trimmed by 4 bases and 1 base, with 13 bases remaining between them. The CDR3 DNA follows: TGTGCCATCAGTGGGCCGGGAGGGAAGAACACTGAAGCTTTCTTT. It specifies CAISGPGGKNTEAFF.

The rearrangement joins TRBV28 to TRBJ1-1; D is ambiguous. This CDR3 has 14 amino acids. With 6 bases removed from V and 1 base from J, the gap between germline ends came to 12 bases. CDR1 is MDHEN, CDR2 SYDVKM, per germline. The CDR3, as DNA: TGTGCCAGCAGCCCGTACCAGGCGAACACTGAAGCTTTCTTT. Its translation: CASSPYQANTEAFF.

The chain carries TRBV5-4 and TRBJ1-6; the D is unclear. The CDR3 is made up of 13 amino acids. Trimming pared 3 bases from V and 6 bases from J, leaving 7 bases between. Looked up from germline, CDR1 is SGHNT and CDR2 is YYREEE (reference sequence). CDR3 coding DNA: TGTGCCAGCAGCTCGGACGGTAATTCACCCCTCCACTTT. Its translation is CASSSDGNSPLHF.

This clone is a singleton in its sample. The chain joins TRBV2 to TRBJ1-3, with D tentatively TRBD1 (5 bases). This CDR3 comprises 15 residues. The germline V gene has CDR1 SNHLY and CDR2 FYNNEI. V lost 5 bases, J lost 2 bases, and 13 bases lay in between. Written as DNA, the CDR3 is TGTGCCAGCAGTCTAGACAGTTATCCTGGAAACACCATATATTTT. Residues: CASSLDSYPGNTIYF. Drawing the rest from reference TRBV2 and TRBJ1-3, the complete variable domain is EPEVTQTPSHQVTQMGQEVILRCVPISNHLYFYWYRQILGQKVEFLVSFYNNEISEKSEIFDDQFSVERPDGSNFTLKIRSTKLEDSAMYFCASSLDSYPGNTIYFGEGSWLTVV.

V and J are TRBV5-1 and TRBJ2-3; D unresolved. In germline, CDR1 is SGHRS, CDR2 YFSETQ. This CDR3 has 15 amino acids. With 0 bases removed from V and 1 base from J, the gap between germline ends came to 9 bases. The CDR3 DNA is TGCGCCAGCAGCTTGGCAACAAGGGGCACAGATACGCAGTATTTT. It is translated as CASSLATRGTDTQYF.

The V and J genes are TRBV6-1 and TRBJ1-1; TRBD1 is a possible D gene (6 bases). Trimming pared 5 bases from V and 5 bases from J, leaving 15 bases between. The CDR3 covers 14 residues. Looked up from germline, CDR1 is MNHNS and CDR2 is SASEGT. The CDR3 sequence is CASSSRGRWTEAFF. CDR3 coding DNA: TGTGCCAGCAGTTCCCGGGGGCGGTGGACTGAAGCTTTCTTT.

The chain is built from TRBV7-2 and TRBJ1-5; D uncertain. CDR3 size: 13 residues. V was cut by 1 base and J by 0 bases, with 1 base left in between. Per the germline V gene, CDR1 is SGHTA and CDR2 is FQGNSA. The CDR3 spells CASSLDSNQPQHF. For the CDR3, the DNA is TGTGCCAGCAGCTTAGATAGCAATCAGCCCCAGCATTTT.

The gene calls are TRBV28 and TRBJ2-7; the match to TRBD1 covers 8 bases. Germline CDR1 reads MDHEN; CDR2 reads SYDVKM. The CDR3 length is 14 residues. J gave up 6 bases and V 3 bases, and 7 bases lay outside the gene matches. The CDR3 is CASSLGDRGREQYF. CDR3 bases: TGTGCCAGCAGTTTGGGAGACAGGGGCCGCGAGCAGTACTTC.

The chain combines TRBV5-1 with TRBJ2-2; D unresolved. This CDR3 is 13 amino acids long. Germline V CDR1 and CDR2: SGHRS, YFSETQ. Trimming pared 9 bases from V and 6 bases from J, leaving 15 bases between. DNA for the CDR3: TGCGCCACCTCTCTTTTGGGGTCCGGGGAGCTGTTTTTT. It is translated as CATSLLGSGELFF. The full variable domain, with the rest looked up from reference TRBV5-1 and TRBJ2-2, is KAGVTQTPRYLIKTRGQQVTLSCSPISGHRSVSWYQQTPGQGLQFLFEYFSETQRNKGNFPGRFSGRQFSNSRSEMNVSTLELGDSALYLCATSLLGSGELFFGEGSRLTVL.

The chain has TRBV2 and TRBJ2-5; 7 bases are shared with TRBD1. The germline V gene encodes CDR1 SNHLY and CDR2 FYNNEI. The trim removed 7 bases at V and 5 bases at J, leaving 7 bases unmatched. The CDR3 totals 13 residues. The DNA of the CDR3 is TGTGCCAGCACCGACAGGGAGAGGGAGACCCAGTACTTC. Residues: CASTDRERETQYF.

A word on this clone: The same CDR3 arises from other DNA sequences in this sample as well. The chain carries TRBV5-1 and TRBJ1-1; D ambiguous. Per the germline V gene, CDR1 is SGHRS and CDR2 is YFSETQ. V was shortened by 1 base and J by 0 bases, with 7 bases between the two germline ends. The CDR3 has 14 residues. CDR3: CASSLNGLNTEAFF. The CDR3 DNA reads TGCGCCAGCAGCTTGAACGGGCTGAACACTGAAGCTTTCTTT.

The chain combines TRBV18 with TRBJ1-1; 8 bases match TRBD1. V lost 5 bases, J lost 4 bases, and 6 bases stayed unmatched. The CDR3 has 14 amino acids. Germline loops: CDR1 KGHSH, CDR2 LQKENI. CDR3 bases: TGTGCCAGCTCAGAGACAGGGGTGGCCACTGAAGCTTTCTTT. This sequence encodes CASSETGVATEAFF.